This T cell receptor beta chain was retrieved from a study of T cell changes during pregnancy in multiple sclerosis. The junction had 5 bases not matched to a gene; V was cut back by 9 bases and J by 0 bases. CDR1 and CDR2 (germline): MNHEY, SMNVEV (reference sequence). The CDR3 is 14 residues long. The protocol was immunoSEQ multiplex PCR, while the TCRdb copy is restricted to in-frame clones and leaves out a portion. The repertoire has about 40,000 clones, 70% to 90% of them found once; the top ten carry around 1%. The source of this sequence is a female donor with multiple sclerosis, enrolled in a pregnancy study. Sequencing was performed on CD4+ T cells from peripheral blood mononuclear cells, taken after pregnancy. This chain connects TRBV27 to TRBJ2-1; the match to TRBD1 covers 7 bases. Here the CDR3 reads CASSRGSSYNEQFF. DNA of the CDR3: TGTGCCAGTTCCAGGGGGAGCTCCTACAATGAGCAGTTCTTC.